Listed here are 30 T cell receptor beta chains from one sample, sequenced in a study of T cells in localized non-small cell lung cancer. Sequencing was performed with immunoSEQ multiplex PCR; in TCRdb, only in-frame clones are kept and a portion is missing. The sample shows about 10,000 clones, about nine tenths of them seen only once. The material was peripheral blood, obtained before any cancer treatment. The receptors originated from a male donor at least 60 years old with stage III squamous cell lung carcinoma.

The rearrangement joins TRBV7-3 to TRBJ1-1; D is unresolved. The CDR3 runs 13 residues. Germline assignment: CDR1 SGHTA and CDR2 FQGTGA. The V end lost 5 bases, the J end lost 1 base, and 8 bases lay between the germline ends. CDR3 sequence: CASSREQNTEAFF. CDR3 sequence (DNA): TGTGCCAGCAGCAGAGAACAGAACACTGAAGCTTTCTTT.

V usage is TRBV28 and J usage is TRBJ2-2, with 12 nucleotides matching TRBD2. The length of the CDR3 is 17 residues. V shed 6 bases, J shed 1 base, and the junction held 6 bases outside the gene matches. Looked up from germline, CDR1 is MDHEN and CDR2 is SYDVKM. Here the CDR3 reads CASSPLAGGLNTGELFF. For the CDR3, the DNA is TGTGCCAGCAGCCCTCTAGCGGGGGGGCTGAACACCGGGGAGCTGTTTTTT.

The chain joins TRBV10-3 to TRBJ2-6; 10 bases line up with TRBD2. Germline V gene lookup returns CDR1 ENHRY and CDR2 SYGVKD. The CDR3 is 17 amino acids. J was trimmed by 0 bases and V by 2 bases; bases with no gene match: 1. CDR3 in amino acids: CAISEERGGSGANVLTF. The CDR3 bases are TGTGCCATCAGTGAGGAGCGGGGGGGCTCTGGGGCCAACGTCCTGACTTTC.

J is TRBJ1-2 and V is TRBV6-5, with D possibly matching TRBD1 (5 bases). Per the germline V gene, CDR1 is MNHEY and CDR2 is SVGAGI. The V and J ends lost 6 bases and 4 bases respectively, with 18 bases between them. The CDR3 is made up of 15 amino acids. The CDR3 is CASSPRWRGGYGYTF. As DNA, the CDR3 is TGTGCCAGCAGCCCACGCTGGAGGGGAGGCTATGGCTACACCTTC.

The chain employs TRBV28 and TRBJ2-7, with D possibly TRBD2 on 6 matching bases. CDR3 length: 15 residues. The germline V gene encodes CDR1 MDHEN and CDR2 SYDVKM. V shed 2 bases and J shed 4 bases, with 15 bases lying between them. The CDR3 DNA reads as TGTGCCAGCAGTTTAGATCCCGCAGGGAGGTACGAGCAGTACTTC. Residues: CASSLDPAGRYEQYF.

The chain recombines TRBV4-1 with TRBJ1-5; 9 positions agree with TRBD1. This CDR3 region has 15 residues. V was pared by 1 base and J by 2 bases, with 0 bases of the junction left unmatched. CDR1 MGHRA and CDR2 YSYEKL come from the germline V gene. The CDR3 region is CASSQGDRGNQPQHF. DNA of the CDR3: TGCGCCAGCAGCCAAGGGGACAGGGGCAATCAGCCCCAGCATTTT.

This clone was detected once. The CDR3 is CASSWGRGNEKLFF. The CDR3 DNA is TGTGCCAGTAGTTGGGGGCGCGGTAATGAAAAACTGTTTTTT. This chain connects TRBV19 to TRBJ1-4, with D possibly matching TRBD1 (6 bases). V lost 5 bases to trimming and J lost 4 bases, with 11 bases between them. The CDR3 sequence is 14 residues long. Germline V CDR1 and CDR2: LNHDA, SQIVND (reference sequence).

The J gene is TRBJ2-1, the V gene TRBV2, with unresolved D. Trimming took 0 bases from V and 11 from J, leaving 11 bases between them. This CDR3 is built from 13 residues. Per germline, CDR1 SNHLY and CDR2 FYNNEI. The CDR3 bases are TGTGCCAGCAGTGAAGCTCGACATCCAAAGCAGTTCTTC. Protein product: CASSEARHPKQFF.

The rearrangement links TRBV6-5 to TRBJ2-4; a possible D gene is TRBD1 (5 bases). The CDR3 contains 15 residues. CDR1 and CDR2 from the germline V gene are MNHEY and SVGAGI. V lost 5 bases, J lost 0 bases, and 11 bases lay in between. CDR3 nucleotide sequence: TGTGCCAGCAGTCCAGCCAGGGTAGCCAAAAACATTCAGTACTTC. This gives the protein CASSPARVAKNIQYF.

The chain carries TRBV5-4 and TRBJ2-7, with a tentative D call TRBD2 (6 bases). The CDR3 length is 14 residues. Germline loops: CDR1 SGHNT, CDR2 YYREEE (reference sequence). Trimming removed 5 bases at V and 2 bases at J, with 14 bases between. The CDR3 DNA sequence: TGTGCCAGCAGAAGGGACTCTGATACCTACGAGCAGTACTTC. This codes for CASRRDSDTYEQYF.

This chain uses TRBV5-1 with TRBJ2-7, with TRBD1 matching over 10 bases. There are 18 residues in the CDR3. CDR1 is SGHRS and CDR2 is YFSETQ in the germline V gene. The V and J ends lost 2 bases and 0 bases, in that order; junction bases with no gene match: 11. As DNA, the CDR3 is TGCGCCAGCAGCTTCATCCGGGACAGGGGTTCCAACTCCTACGAGCAGTACTTC. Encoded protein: CASSFIRDRGSNSYEQYF.

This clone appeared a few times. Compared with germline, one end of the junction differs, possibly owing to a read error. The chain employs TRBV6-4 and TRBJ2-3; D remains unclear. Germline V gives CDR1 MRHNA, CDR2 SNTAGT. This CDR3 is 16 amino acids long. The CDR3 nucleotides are TGTGCCAGCAGTCACTCGTGGGGATCTGGCACAGATACGCAGTATTTT. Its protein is CASSHSWGSGTDTQYF.

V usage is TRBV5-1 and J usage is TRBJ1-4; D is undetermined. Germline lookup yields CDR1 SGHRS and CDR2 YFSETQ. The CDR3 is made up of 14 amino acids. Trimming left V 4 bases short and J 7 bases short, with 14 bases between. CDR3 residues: CASSLRPDREKLFF. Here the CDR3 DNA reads TGCGCCAGCAGCCTCCGTCCGGATCGTGAAAAACTGTTTTTT.

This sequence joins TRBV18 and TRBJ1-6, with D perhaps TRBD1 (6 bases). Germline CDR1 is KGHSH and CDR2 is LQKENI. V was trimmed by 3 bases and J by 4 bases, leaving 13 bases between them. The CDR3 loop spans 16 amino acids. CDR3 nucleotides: TGTGCCAGCTCACCCCTACCACAGGGTTATAATTCACCCCTCCACTTT. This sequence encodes CASSPLPQGYNSPLHF.

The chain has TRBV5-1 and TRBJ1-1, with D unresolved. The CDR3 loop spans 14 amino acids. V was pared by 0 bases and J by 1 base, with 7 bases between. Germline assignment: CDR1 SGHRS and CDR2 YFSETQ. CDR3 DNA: TGCGCCAGCAGCTTGGACGGATGGAACACTGAAGCTTTCTTT. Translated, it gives CASSLDGWNTEAFF.

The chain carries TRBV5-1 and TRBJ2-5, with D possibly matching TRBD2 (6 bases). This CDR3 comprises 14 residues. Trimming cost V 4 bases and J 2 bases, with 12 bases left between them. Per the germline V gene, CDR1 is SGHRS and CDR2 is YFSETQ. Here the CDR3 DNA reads TGCGCCAGCAGCACCGGGACTGCACAAGAGACCCAGTACTTC. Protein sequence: CASSTGTAQETQYF.

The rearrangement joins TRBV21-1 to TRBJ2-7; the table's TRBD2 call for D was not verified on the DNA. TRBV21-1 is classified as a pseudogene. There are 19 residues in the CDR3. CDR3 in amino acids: CASRGLCDCPDSSLSGQYF. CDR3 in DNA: TGTGCCAGCAGGGGACTTTGTGACTGCCCCGATTCCTCACTAAGTGGGCAGTACTTC.

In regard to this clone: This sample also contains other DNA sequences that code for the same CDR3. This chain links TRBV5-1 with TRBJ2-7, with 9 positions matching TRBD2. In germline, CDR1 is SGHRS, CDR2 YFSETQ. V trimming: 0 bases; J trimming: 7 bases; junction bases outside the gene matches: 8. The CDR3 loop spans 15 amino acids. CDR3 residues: CASSLGAGGPGEQYF. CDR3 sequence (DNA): TGCGCCAGCAGCTTGGGCGCGGGGGGGCCCGGGGAGCAGTACTTC.

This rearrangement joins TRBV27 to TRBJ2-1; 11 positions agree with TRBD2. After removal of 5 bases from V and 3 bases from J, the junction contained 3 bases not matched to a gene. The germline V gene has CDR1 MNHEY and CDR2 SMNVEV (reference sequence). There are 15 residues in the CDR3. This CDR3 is CASSPGLADYNEQFF. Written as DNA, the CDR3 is TGTGCCAGCAGTCCGGGACTAGCGGACTACAATGAGCAGTTCTTC.

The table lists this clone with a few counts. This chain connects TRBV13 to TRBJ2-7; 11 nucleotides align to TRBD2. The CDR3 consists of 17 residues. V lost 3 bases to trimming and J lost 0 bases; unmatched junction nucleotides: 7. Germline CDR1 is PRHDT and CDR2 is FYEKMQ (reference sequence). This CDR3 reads CASSLGTSGGLSYEQYF. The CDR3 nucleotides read TGTGCCAGCAGCTTGGGGACTAGCGGAGGGCTCTCCTACGAGCAGTACTTC.

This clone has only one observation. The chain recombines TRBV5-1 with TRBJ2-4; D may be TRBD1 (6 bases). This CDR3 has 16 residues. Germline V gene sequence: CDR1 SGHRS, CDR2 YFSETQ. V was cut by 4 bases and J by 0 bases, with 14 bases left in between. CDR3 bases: TGCGCCAGCAGCCCGCCCCGGACAGCAGCCAAAAACATTCAGTACTTC. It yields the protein CASSPPRTAAKNIQYF.

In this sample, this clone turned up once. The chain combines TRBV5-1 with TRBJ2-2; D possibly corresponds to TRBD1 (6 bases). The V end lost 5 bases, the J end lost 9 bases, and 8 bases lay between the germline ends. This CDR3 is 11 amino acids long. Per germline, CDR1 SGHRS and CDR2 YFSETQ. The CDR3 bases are TGCGCCAGCAGACAGGGTTGGGAGCTGTTTTTT. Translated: CASRQGWELFF.

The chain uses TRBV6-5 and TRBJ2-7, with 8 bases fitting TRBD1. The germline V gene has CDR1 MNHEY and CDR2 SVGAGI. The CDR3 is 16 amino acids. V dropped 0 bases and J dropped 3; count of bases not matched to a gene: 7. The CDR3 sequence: CASSYSATGEVYEQYF. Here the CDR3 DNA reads TGTGCCAGCAGTTACTCTGCGACAGGGGAGGTCTACGAGCAGTACTTC.

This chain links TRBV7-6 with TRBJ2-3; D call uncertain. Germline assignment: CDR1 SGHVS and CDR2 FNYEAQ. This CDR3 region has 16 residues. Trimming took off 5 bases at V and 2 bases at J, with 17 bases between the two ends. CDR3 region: CASSPNAQPATDTQYF. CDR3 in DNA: TGTGCCAGCAGCCCTAATGCCCAACCCGCCACAGATACGCAGTATTTT.

The CDR3 here is CARSVTQGNQPQHF. The CDR3 bases are TGTGCCAGAAGCGTGACCCAGGGTAATCAGCCCCAGCATTTT. J is TRBJ1-5 and V is TRBV5-3, with TRBD1 as a possible D gene (5 bases). TRBV5-3 has ORF status, its function being uncertain. The V end lost 4 bases, the J end lost 4 bases, and 12 bases lay between the germline ends. CDR3 length: 14 residues.

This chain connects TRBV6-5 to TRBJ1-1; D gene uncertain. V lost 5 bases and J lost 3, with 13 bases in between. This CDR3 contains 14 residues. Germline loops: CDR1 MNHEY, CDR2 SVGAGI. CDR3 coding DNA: TGTGCCAGCAGTCCCCGAGTCCAGGACACTGAAGCTTTCTTT. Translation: CASSPRVQDTEAFF.

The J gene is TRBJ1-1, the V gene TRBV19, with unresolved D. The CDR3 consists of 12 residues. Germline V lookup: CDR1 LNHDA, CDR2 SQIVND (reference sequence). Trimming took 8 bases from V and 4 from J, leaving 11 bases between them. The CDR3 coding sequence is TGTGCCAGTCGACATTCGGGCACTGAAGCTTTCTTT. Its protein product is CASRHSGTEAFF. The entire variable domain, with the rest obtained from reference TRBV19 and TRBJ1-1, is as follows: DGGITQSPKYLFRKEGQNVTLSCEQNLNHDAMYWYRQDPGQGLRLIYYSQIVNDFQKGDIAEGYSVSREKKESFPLTVTSAQKNPTAFYLCASRHSGTEAFFGQGTRLTVV.

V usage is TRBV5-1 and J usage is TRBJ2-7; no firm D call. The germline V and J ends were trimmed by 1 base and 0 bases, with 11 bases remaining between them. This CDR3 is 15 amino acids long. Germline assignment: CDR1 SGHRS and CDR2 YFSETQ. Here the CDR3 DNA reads TGCGCCAGCAGCTTGTCCGCACATTCCTCCTACGAGCAGTACTTC. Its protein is CASSLSAHSSYEQYF.

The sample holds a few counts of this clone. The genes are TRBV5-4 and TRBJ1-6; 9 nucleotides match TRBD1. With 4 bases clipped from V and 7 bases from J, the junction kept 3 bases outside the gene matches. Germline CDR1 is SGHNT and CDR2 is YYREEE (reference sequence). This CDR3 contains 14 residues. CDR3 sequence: CASSPDRGNSPLHF. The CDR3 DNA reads TGTGCCAGCAGCCCTGACAGGGGGAATTCACCCCTCCACTTT.

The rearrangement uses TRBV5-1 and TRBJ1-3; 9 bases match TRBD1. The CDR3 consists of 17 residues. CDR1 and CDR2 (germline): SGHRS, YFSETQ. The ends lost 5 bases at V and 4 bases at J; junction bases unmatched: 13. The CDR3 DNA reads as TGCGCCAGCAGTCCCCAGCCAGGGGGACAGGGAGGAAACACCATATATTTT. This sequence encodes CASSPQPGGQGGNTIYF.